This TCR beta chain was captured by sequencing in a study of blood T cell repertoires in COVID-19. Study at large: Specimens from acute and convalescent COVID-19 originated in the United States, Italy and Spain. The cDNA or gDNA used as material had been derived from T cells, B-cell-depleted T cells, or PBMCs.

Authors' analysis steps: Using reference gene primer amplification, nucleated cell counts were estimated. Generated by immunoSEQ multiplex PCR, the TCRdb table keeps only in-frame clones and is missing some. The V and J calls and clone size were taken over from that table, and D and trimming were inferred from the DNA. The sample comprises some 100,000 clones, 90% to 95% of which are singletons, and approximately 15% rests with the top ten. This CDR3 contains 14 residues. CDR1 and CDR2 from the germline V gene are SGHTA and FQGNSA. With 5 bases removed from V and 1 base from J, the gap between germline ends came to 10 bases.

This chain uses TRBV7-2 with TRBJ2-3; the D is unclear. The sample was peripheral blood. This TCR derives from a man aged 50 to 59 with acute or convalescent COVID-19. CDR3 residues: CASSPGLRTDTQYF. CDR3 sequence (DNA): TGTGCCAGCAGCCCTGGCTTACGCACAGATACGCAGTATTTT.